The 31 T cell receptor beta chains presented below share a single source sample, sequenced in a study of blood T cell repertoires in COVID-19. The assay was immunoSEQ multiplex PCR, and TCRdb's table has in-frame clones only and misses some. The sample has 150,000 to 200,000 clones; 65% to 90% are singletons. Sequencing input: peripheral blood. The receptors stem from a middle-aged man with active or convalescent COVID-19.

The chain is built from TRBV6-6 and TRBJ1-6, with 7 bases that match TRBD1. Germline-derived CDR1 and CDR2 are MNHNY and SVGAGI (reference sequence). This CDR3 has 13 residues. With V trimmed by 5 bases and J by 11 bases, 6 bases remained unmatched. CDR3 DNA: TGTGCCAGCAGTACCGGGACAGATGCACCCCTCCACTTT. Its translation is CASSTGTDAPLHF.

The chain couples TRBV11-3 to TRBJ1-2; D uncertain. V lost 5 bases and J lost 4, with 14 bases in between. CDR1 and CDR2 (germline): SGHNT, YENEEA. The CDR3 runs to 14 residues. CDR3 DNA sequence: TGTGCCAGCAGCCAGCCCACGAGGAGCTATGGCTACACCTTC. Its translation: CASSQPTRSYGYTF.

The CDR3 is CASSLSNAVETQYF. The CDR3 nucleotides read TGCGCCAGCAGCTTGAGTAACGCGGTGGAGACCCAGTACTTC. The V and J genes are TRBV5-1 and TRBJ2-5; no clear D. V was shortened by 1 base and J by 5 bases, with 12 bases between the two germline ends. Per germline, CDR1 SGHRS and CDR2 YFSETQ. The CDR3 contains 14 residues.

V is TRBV28 and J is TRBJ1-1, with D maybe TRBD1 (6 bases). The length of the CDR3 is 13 residues. V dropped 6 bases and J dropped 1 base, with 9 bases sitting between them. Germline loops: CDR1 MDHEN, CDR2 SYDVKM. CDR3 in DNA: TGTGCCAGCAGAGGGGGGGAGAACACTGAAGCTTTCTTT. It specifies CASRGGENTEAFF.

The gene calls are TRBV7-7 and TRBJ2-7; 7 nucleotides align to TRBD2. The CDR3 has 16 residues. CDR1 is SSHAT and CDR2 is FNYEAQ in the germline V gene (reference sequence). V shed 1 base and J 4 bases; nucleotides not matched to a gene: 10. CDR3 region: CASSLGPLTGGYEQYF. CDR3 sequence (DNA): TGTGCCAGCAGCTTAGGACCCTTGACGGGGGGTTACGAGCAGTACTTC. The whole variable domain, remainder taken from reference TRBV7-7 and TRBJ2-7, is GAGVSQSPRYKVTKRGQDVTLRCDPISSHATLYWYQQALGQGPEFLTYFNYEAQPDKSGLPSDRFSAERPEGSISTLTIQRTEQRDSAMYRCASSLGPLTGGYEQYFGPGTRLTVT.

The chain has TRBV5-1 and TRBJ2-7, with 12 nucleotides matching TRBD1. Germline V gene sequence: CDR1 SGHRS, CDR2 YFSETQ. CDR3 size: 14 residues. J gave up 4 bases and V 4 bases, and 3 bases lay outside the gene matches. CDR3 loop: CASSGGQGAYEQYF. The CDR3 DNA sequence: TGCGCCAGCAGCGGGGGACAGGGGGCTTACGAGCAGTACTTC. The variable domain in full, with the rest retrieved from reference TRBV5-1 and TRBJ2-7, is KAGVTQTPRYLIKTRGQQVTLSCSPISGHRSVSWYQQTPGQGLQFLFEYFSETQRNKGNFPGRFSGRQFSNSRSEMNVSTLELGDSALYLCASSGGQGAYEQYFGPGTRLTVT.

The rearrangement joins TRBV19 to TRBJ2-1, with 7 bases aligning to TRBD1. Germline values: CDR1 LNHDA, CDR2 SQIVND (reference sequence). J was trimmed by 8 bases and V by 3 bases; bases with no gene match: 7. This CDR3 is 14 amino acids long. CDR3 coding DNA: TGTGCCAGTAGTATCGAGACAGGGTGGGATGAGCAGTTCTTC. Encoded protein: CASSIETGWDEQFF.

This chain connects TRBV14 to TRBJ1-1; D is undetermined. Germline CDR1 and CDR2: SGHDN and FVKESK. The CDR3 is 14 amino acids. Deletions cut 4 bases from V and 0 bases from J, with 9 bases between. The CDR3 reads CASSPKLLNTEAFF. The CDR3 DNA is TGTGCCAGCAGCCCGAAGCTGCTGAACACTGAAGCTTTCTTT.

The rearrangement joins TRBV18 to TRBJ2-5; D is uncertain. Deletions cut 2 bases from V and 4 bases from J, with 5 bases between. The CDR3 has 12 residues. The V gene's germline CDR1 is KGHSH and CDR2 LQKENI. The CDR3 region has the DNA TGTGCCAGCTCACCATATCTAGAGACCCAGTACTTC. Amino acids: CASSPYLETQYF.

In this sample, this clone turned up a few times. The chain combines TRBV6-5 with TRBJ2-7; TRBD1 matches 9 bases. This CDR3 comprises 15 residues. The J segment lost 4 bases and the V segment lost 8 bases, leaving 12 bases of the junction unmatched. Per germline, CDR1 MNHEY and CDR2 SVGAGI. CDR3 protein: CASVRDRVISYEQYF. The DNA of the CDR3 is TGTGCCAGCGTCCGGGACAGGGTAATTAGTTACGAGCAGTACTTC.

Only one count was recorded for this clone. V is TRBV5-1 and J is TRBJ2-7, with D maybe TRBD1 (6 bases). This CDR3 region has 14 residues. Trimming removed 0 bases from V and 3 bases from J, with 10 bases in between. CDR1 is SGHRS and CDR2 is YFSETQ in the germline V gene. The CDR3 coding sequence is TGCGCCAGCAGCTTGGCACAGGGCAGCTACGAGCAGTACTTC. As protein: CASSLAQGSYEQYF.

The chain links TRBV3-1 (or the pseudogene TRBV3-2) to TRBJ1-2; 11 bases are shared with TRBD1. The germline V gene encodes CDR1 LGHDT and CDR2 YNNKEL (reference sequence). The CDR3 length is 15 residues. J gave up 6 bases and V 10 bases, and 13 bases lay outside the gene matches. The CDR3 reads CATFALGQGADGYTF. The CDR3 DNA follows: TGTGCCACGTTTGCTCTAGGACAGGGGGCTGATGGCTACACCTTC.

The chain couples TRBV30 to TRBJ2-7; TRBD1 might be the D (5 bases). Germline CDR1 reads GTSNPN; CDR2 reads SVGIG (reference sequence). V lost 3 bases, J lost 3 bases, and 15 bases lay in between. There are 14 residues in the CDR3. CDR3 DNA: TGTGCCTGGAGCCGCCCGGACATACACTACGAGCAGTACTTC. Amino acids: CAWSRPDIHYEQYF.

The CDR3 DNA sequence: TGTGCCAGCAGCGTAGGCGGGACAGGGTTTTATGGTGAAAAACTGTTTTTT. This sequence encodes CASSVGGTGFYGEKLFF. This sequence joins TRBV5-5 and TRBJ1-4; TRBD1 aligns across 9 bases. The germline gives CDR1 SGHKS, CDR2 YYEKEE (reference sequence). The junction had 14 bases not matched to a gene; V was cut back by 4 bases and J by 7 bases. The CDR3 extends over 17 amino acids.

The V and J genes are TRBV3-1 (or the pseudogene TRBV3-2) and TRBJ2-2, with D maybe TRBD1 (6 bases). The CDR3 covers 15 residues. Trimming took off 5 bases at V and 1 base at J, with 11 bases between the two ends. Per germline, CDR1 LGHDT and CDR2 YNNKEL (reference sequence). Written as DNA, the CDR3 is TGTGCCAGCAGCTTCCGGACAGAGAACACCGGGGAGCTGTTTTTT. Translating it yields CASSFRTENTGELFF.

V is TRBV3-1 (or the pseudogene TRBV3-2) and J is TRBJ1-4; TRBD1 is a possible D gene (6 bases). The V end was cut by 0 bases, the J end by 8 bases, with 16 bases between. Per the germline V gene, CDR1 is LGHDT and CDR2 is YNNKEL (reference sequence). The length of the CDR3 is 16 residues. The CDR3 sequence is CASSQDQTGLREKLFF. Here the CDR3 DNA reads TGTGCCAGCAGCCAAGACCAGACAGGATTGAGGGAAAAACTGTTTTTT.

This chain joins TRBV19 and TRBJ1-1, with D perhaps TRBD1 (5 bases). The CDR3 has 16 amino acids. The V gene's germline CDR1 is LNHDA and CDR2 SQIVND (reference sequence). V was clipped by 3 bases and J by 6 bases, with 20 bases between them. The CDR3 is CASSISIRGWRAEAFF. CDR3 bases: TGTGCCAGTAGTATTTCGATAAGGGGATGGAGAGCTGAAGCTTTCTTT.

J is TRBJ1-2 and V is TRBV24-1, with 8 bases fitting TRBD1. The CDR3 runs 17 residues. Losses at the gene ends were 3 bases for V and 4 bases for J; bases not matched to a gene: 12. CDR1 and CDR2 from the germline V gene are KGHDR and SFDVKD. As DNA, the CDR3 is TGTGCCACCAGTGATGGAGCTGGACAGGGAATGGTCTATGGCTACACCTTC. This gives the protein CATSDGAGQGMVYGYTF.

CDR3 in DNA: TGTGCCAGCAGCCCGCGGGGGGGCAATGAGCAGTTCTTC. This codes for CASSPRGGNEQFF. V and J are TRBV11-3 and TRBJ2-1; 9 bases are shared with TRBD2. V lost 5 bases and J lost 6; bases outside the gene matches: 2. Germline V gene sequence: CDR1 SGHNT, CDR2 YENEEA. The CDR3 has 13 amino acids.

V gene TRBV6-5 combines with J gene TRBJ1-2, with D perhaps matching TRBD1 (5 bases). Germline V gives CDR1 MNHEY, CDR2 SVGAGI. Between the trimmed V and J ends, which lost 10 bases and 0 bases, there was a span of 15 bases. The CDR3 is made up of 14 amino acids. CDR3 amino acids: CATLWGEANYGYTF. For the CDR3, the DNA is TGTGCCACCCTGTGGGGGGAAGCTAACTATGGCTACACCTTC.

The gene calls are TRBV29-1 and TRBJ2-7; the D gene is possibly TRBD2 (6 bases). The CDR3 is 14 residues long. The germline V and J ends were trimmed by 1 base and 2 bases, with 12 bases remaining between them. CDR1 and CDR2 (germline): SQVTM, ANQGSEA. The CDR3 bases are TGCAGCGTTGAAGGGAGGGATATTCCCTACGAGCAGTACTTC. Encoded protein: CSVEGRDIPYEQYF.

This sequence joins TRBV4-3 and TRBJ1-3; tentatively, D is TRBD1 (6 bases). CDR1 is LGHNA and CDR2 is YSLEER in the germline V gene. Trimming removed 2 bases from V and 2 bases from J, with 13 bases in between. This CDR3 is 16 amino acids long. The CDR3 coding sequence is TGCGCCAGCAGCCAACTCTATTCAGGGGCTGGAAACACCATATATTTT. Its protein product is CASSQLYSGAGNTIYF.

The chain recombines TRBV6-5 with TRBJ1-3; D is uncertain. Trimming cost V 7 bases and J 0 bases, with 13 bases left between them. Germline V gene data show CDR1 as MNHEY and CDR2 as SVGAGI. This CDR3 has 15 residues. CDR3 DNA sequence: TGTGCCAGCACGCGCGACGGAGACTCTGGAAACACCATATATTTT. This encodes CASTRDGDSGNTIYF.

The gene calls are TRBV30 and TRBJ1-5; TRBD1 aligns across 10 bases. V was pared by 3 bases and J by 6 bases, with 8 bases of the junction left unmatched. This CDR3 contains 15 residues. CDR1 is GTSNPN, CDR2 SVGIG, per germline (reference sequence). The CDR3 region is CAWRGTGVVSQPQHF. CDR3 bases: TGTGCCTGGAGGGGGACAGGGGTCGTGAGTCAGCCCCAGCATTTT.

This rearrangement joins TRBV29-1 to TRBJ2-7; no firm D call. The germline V gene encodes CDR1 SQVTM and CDR2 ANQGSEA. Trimming cost V 1 base and J 8 bases, with 15 bases left between them. The CDR3 contains 13 residues. In DNA, the CDR3 is TGCAGCGTTGAAGTCCGCGAGTTGAGGAAGCAGTACTTC. The encoded protein is CSVEVRELRKQYF.

In its sample, this clone was seen a few times. The genes are TRBV9 and TRBJ1-1; D unresolved. Germline V gene data show CDR1 as SGDLS and CDR2 as YYNGEE. This CDR3 is built from 15 residues. V was clipped by 1 base and J by 2 bases, with 12 bases between them. CDR3 in DNA: TGTGCCAGCAGCGTAAACTGGCGGATTAACACTGAAGCTTTCTTT. This sequence encodes CASSVNWRINTEAFF.

The chain recombines TRBV11-1 with TRBJ1-1, with TRBD1 matching 7 bases. Looked up from germline, CDR1 is SGHAT and CDR2 is FQDESV (reference sequence). The CDR3 has 13 amino acids. V lost 3 bases and J lost 5; bases outside the gene matches: 3. The CDR3 DNA is TGTGCCAGCAGCTTGGGCAGGGGGACTGAAGCTTTCTTT. This translates into CASSLGRGTEAFF.

J is TRBJ1-1 and V is TRBV7-3, with a tentative D call TRBD1 (6 bases). Germline CDR1 reads SGHTA; CDR2 reads FQGTGA. V was pared by 5 bases and J by 4 bases, with 17 bases between. The CDR3 runs to 15 residues. CDR3 region: CASSPEGGPGTEAFF. Written as DNA, the CDR3 is TGTGCCAGCAGCCCAGAGGGGGGGCCGGGCACTGAAGCTTTCTTT.

V is TRBV3-1 (or the pseudogene TRBV3-2) and J is TRBJ1-4; 9 bases match TRBD1. The germline V gene encodes CDR1 LGHDT and CDR2 YNNKEL (reference sequence). This CDR3 region has 16 residues. The ends lost 0 bases at V and 10 bases at J; junction bases unmatched: 9. This chain's CDR3 is CASSQDFTGQGVKLFF. The CDR3 coding sequence is TGTGCCAGCAGCCAAGATTTCACGGGACAGGGTGTAAAACTGTTTTTT.

Remarks on this clone: The sample has other DNA sequences that encode this CDR3 too. V gene TRBV28 combines with J gene TRBJ1-2, with TRBD1 as a possible D gene (5 bases). The CDR3 covers 13 residues. Germline V CDR1 and CDR2: MDHEN, SYDVKM. The V end lost 5 bases, the J end lost 1 base, and 8 bases lay between the germline ends. The CDR3 nucleotides are TGTGCCAGCAGTGGGGGAGGTAACTATGGCTACACCTTC. Translated, it gives CASSGGGNYGYTF.

The chain uses TRBV3-1 (or the pseudogene TRBV3-2) and TRBJ1-1; TRBD1 is a possible D gene (6 bases). Germline CDR1 and CDR2: LGHDT and YNNKEL (reference sequence). Trimming removed 3 bases from V and 3 bases from J, with 11 bases in between. There are 14 residues in the CDR3. The CDR3 spells CASSQATGYTEAFF. The CDR3 DNA follows: TGTGCCAGCAGCCAGGCAACAGGGTACACTGAAGCTTTCTTT.